The table lists the clone carrying this T cell receptor beta chain with many counts. Follow-up blood was drawn about 14 weeks, roughly three months, after antiretroviral therapy began. No cell fractionation was done, so the repertoire covers all unsorted peripheral blood T cells. The V gene end was trimmed by 1 base and the J gene end by 5 bases; junction bases not matched to a gene: 3. The CDR3 is made up of 15 amino acids. The V gene's germline CDR1 is SGHVS and CDR2 FNYEAQ. About 480 ng RNA was reverse transcribed with alpha and beta constant-region primers. Alpha and beta chain libraries were made separately by chain-specific third strand synthesis with multiplexing indices. TCRdb redid the calling of the 5' RACE reads with MiXCR, one entry per CDR3 protein. The table shows about 18,000 distinct CDR3 sequences, with more than 7.5% occurring only once. This specimen belongs to a study of HIV-infected patients and healthy controls.

The source material was blood, sampled during antiretroviral therapy. The source is an adult with HIV infection. V and J are TRBV7-6 and TRBJ1-1; 11 bases fit TRBD1. Written as DNA, the CDR3 is TGTGCCAGCAGCTTAGAGGGGACAGGGGGAACTGAAGCTTTCTTT. Residues: CASSLEGTGGTEAFF.